Below are 4 T cell receptor beta chains sequenced from a single sample in a study of blood T cells in healthy people across ages. Through a sample-barcoded 5' primer and a J-beta primer mix, a second PCR was run for roughly 7 to 12 cycles. Using its own MiXCR run on the 5' RACE reads, TCRdb lists one record per CDR3 protein. This sample has roughly 1.7 million distinct CDR3 sequences, with 30% to 40% found just once. Sequencing was performed on blood. The source is a young woman in good health.

This clonotype was found a few times. This sequence joins TRBV20-1 and TRBJ1-1; D uncertain. With 1 base removed from V and 3 bases from J, the gap between germline ends came to 9 bases. The germline gives CDR1 DFQATT, CDR2 SNEGSKA (reference sequence). The CDR3 covers 13 residues. The CDR3 region is CSARVGRDTEAFF. The CDR3 region has the DNA TGCAGTGCTAGAGTAGGGAGGGACACTGAAGCTTTCTTT.

This clonotype has a single count. This rearrangement joins TRBV3-1 to TRBJ1-2; D is unresolved. This CDR3 contains 14 residues. V was cut by 4 bases and J by 1 base, with 10 bases left in between. Germline V gives CDR1 LGHDT, CDR2 YNNKEL (reference sequence). CDR3 coding DNA: TGTGCCAGCAGCCGGTATACAGTTAACTATGGCTACACCTTC. Encoded protein: CASSRYTVNYGYTF.

The chain recombines TRBV20-1 with TRBJ1-2; D remains ambiguous. This CDR3 has 13 amino acids. CDR1 is DFQATT, CDR2 SNEGSKA, per germline (reference sequence). Trimming took 2 bases from V and 4 from J, leaving 11 bases between them. CDR3: CSARRSGGYGYTF. In nucleotides, the CDR3 is TGCAGTGCTAGACGGAGCGGAGGCTATGGCTACACCTTC.

The chain combines TRBV4-1 with TRBJ2-7; D uncertain. The CDR3 length is 14 residues. Between the trimmed V and J ends, which lost 1 base and 3 bases, there was a span of 10 bases. Germline-derived CDR1 and CDR2 are MGHRA and YSYEKL. CDR3 in DNA: TGCGCCAGCAGCCAAGTCATTGGCGTCTACGAGCAGTACTTC. Its translation is CASSQVIGVYEQYF.